Listed below are T cell receptor beta chains from one sample, sequenced in a study of blood T cell repertoires in COVID-19. Here immunoSEQ multiplex PCR was the method, and the copy in TCRdb shows in-frame clones only, minus some. The table includes tens of thousands of clones, approximately 84% detected once. What was sequenced was peripheral blood. These receptors originate from a human donor in a cohort sampled during active COVID-19. The CDR3 runs from the conserved cysteine through the conserved F or W. The order of the fields is V gene, J gene, D gene, clone size, CDR3 DNA, CDR3 protein. D genes are given only for firm matches. Clone size, where shown, is once, few, many, or a class for clones that have expanded.

>TRBV28|TRBJ1-3|TRBD1|NA
TGTGCCAGCAGACGGACAGGGAACTCTGGAAACACCATATATTTT
CASRRTGNSGNTIYF
>TRBV4-3|TRBJ1-4|NA|NA
TGCGCCAGCAGCCAAGAAAGACTGGAAAAACTGTTTTTT
CASSQERLEKLFF
>TRBV10-1|TRBJ1-1|NA|NA
TGCGCCAGCAGTGAGGGACAGTTGAACACTGAAGCTTTCTTT
CASSEGQLNTEAFF
>TRBV6-5|TRBJ2-2|NA|NA
TGTGCCAGCAGTCCCGGGACTTCGAACACCGGGGAGCTGTTTTTT
CASSPGTSNTGELFF
>TRBV6-5|TRBJ1-2|TRBD1|NA
TGTGCCAGCACCCCGGCAGACAGGGGCCGGTATGGCTACACCTTC
CASTPADRGRYGYTF
>TRBV15|TRBJ2-5|TRBD1|NA
TGTGCCACCAGCAGAGATTCGACAGGGGGGAAGACCCAGTACTTC
CATSRDSTGGKTQYF
>TRBV27|TRBJ2-1|TRBD2|NA
TGTGCCAGCAGTCCCGGCCAGGGGTCTAAACTAGCGGGGGGGTCTCTCTCCTACAATGAGCAGTTCTTC
CASSPGQGSKLAGGSLSYNEQFF
>TRBV7-9|TRBJ2-7|TRBD1|once
TGTGCCAGCAGTCGGGACAGGGGATCAGGCGAGCAGTACTTC
CASSRDRGSGEQYF
>TRBV14|TRBJ2-1|TRBD1|NA
TGTGCCAGCAGCCCGGGGACAGGGGTCCAGTTCTTC
CASSPGTGVQFF
>TRBV7-2|TRBJ1-3|NA|NA
TGTGCCAGCAGCGTAAAGACAGCTTCTGGAAACACCATATATTTT
CASSVKTASGNTIYF
>TRBV5-1|TRBJ2-1|TRBD2|few
TGCGCCAGCAGCTTGTCGATTCTAGCGGGATCCTACAATGAGCAGTTCTTC
CASSLSILAGSYNEQFF
>TRBV7-2|TRBJ2-1|TRBD1|few
TGTGCCAGCAGCCGCAGGCCACAGGGGCATGAGCAGTTCTTC
CASSRRPQGHEQFF
>TRBV9|TRBJ2-1|NA|NA
TGTGCCAGCAGCGTAGCCGGGGGGCCCGGGAATGAGCAGTTCTTC
CASSVAGGPGNEQFF
>TRBV19|TRBJ2-6|TRBD2|NA
TGTGCCAGTAGGACCTGGGCGGGGGGGTTTAGCACAAGCTCTGGGGCCAACGTCCTGACTTTC
CASRTWAGGFSTSSGANVLTF
>TRBV5-6|TRBJ2-7|NA|once
TGTGCCAGCAGCTCCGCCGGACAGGGACTAAGCGAGCAGTACTTC
CASSSAGQGLSEQYF
>TRBV9|TRBJ1-1|NA|NA
TGTGCCAGCAGCGTAGTTACGGGGGGCACTGAAGCTTTCTTT
CASSVVTGGTEAFF
>TRBV7-6|TRBJ2-2|NA|NA
TGTGCCAGCAGCTTAGAGGGGACGAACACCGGGGAGCTGTTTTTT
CASSLEGTNTGELFF
>TRBV29-1|TRBJ2-5|TRBD1|once
TGCAGCGTTGACCAGGGGGCGGGGGAGACCCAGTACTTC
CSVDQGAGETQYF
>TRBV11-2|TRBJ1-6|NA|NA
TGTGCCAGCAGCCCTGTAAGCGAGAGGGGGATCTATAATTCACCCCTCCACTTT
CASSPVSERGIYNSPLHF
>TRBV2|TRBJ2-1|NA|NA
TGTGCCAGCACCCTGGAGGGGACAGTAAATGAGCAGTTCTTC
CASTLEGTVNEQFF
>TRBV6-2/TRBV6-3|TRBJ1-1|TRBD1|NA
TGTGCCAGCAGTTCCCCCGACAGGGCGAACACTGAAGCTTTCTTT
CASSSPDRANTEAFF
>TRBV5-1|TRBJ2-7|TRBD1|NA
TGCGCCAGCAGCTTGGGCTACCGGGACAGGGGCTACGAGCAGTACTTC
CASSLGYRDRGYEQYF
>TRBV18|TRBJ2-5|NA|NA
TGTGCCAGCTCACCACCGGCAGGTCGAGAGACCCAGTACTTC
CASSPPAGRETQYF
>TRBV12-3/TRBV12-4|TRBJ1-2|TRBD1|NA
TGTGCCAGCACCGGGACAGCGCGGGGCTACACCTTC
CASTGTARGYTF
>TRBV27|TRBJ1-5|NA|NA
TGTGCCAGCAGTTTCCTAAGCCATGGCAATCAGCCCCAGCATTTT
CASSFLSHGNQPQHF
>TRBV6-5|TRBJ2-7|TRBD1|NA
TGTGATTCCGGGACAGGCGTTTACGAGCAGTACTTC
CDSGTGVYEQYF
>TRBV4-3|TRBJ2-1|NA|NA
TGCGCCAGCAGCCAAGACCAAGGACTCCCAAATGAGCAGTTCTTC
CASSQDQGLPNEQFF
>TRBV7-3|TRBJ2-5|NA|NA
TGTGCCAGCAGCTTAAAAGGGGGTGAGACCCAGTACTTC
CASSLKGGETQYF
>TRBV5-1|TRBJ1-1|TRBD1|NA
TGCGCCAGCAGCTTGGTGTCAGGGGGCTTTGGGACTGAAGCTTTCTTT
CASSLVSGGFGTEAFF
>TRBV4-3|TRBJ2-1|NA|NA
TGCGCCAGCAGCCAAGATGCCCTTAGCGGCGTGTACAATGAGCAGTTCTTC
CASSQDALSGVYNEQFF
>TRBV5-4|TRBJ1-1|NA|NA
TGTGCCAGCAGCATACAGGGTAACACTGAAGCTTTCTTT
CASSIQGNTEAFF
>TRBV4-2|TRBJ1-1|TRBD1|NA
TGTGCCAGCAGCCAAGATCCCCGGGACAGGGACATGAACACTGAAGCTTTCTTT
CASSQDPRDRDMNTEAFF
>TRBV19|TRBJ1-2|TRBD1|NA
TGTGCCAGCGGGACAGGGGAAGGCTATGGCTACACCTTC
CASGTGEGYGYTF
>TRBV10-3|TRBJ2-7|TRBD1|NA
TGTGCCATCAGTGAGTCAAGGGGGCGCGACGAGCAGTACTTC
CAISESRGRDEQYF
>TRBV18|TRBJ2-1|TRBD1|NA
TGTGCCAGCTCAAGTGACAGGGGGCCCTACAATGAGCAGTTCTTC
CASSSDRGPYNEQFF
>TRBV28|TRBJ2-3|TRBD1|NA
TGTGCCAGCAGTTTTCCCATACAGGGGGCTCCTAGCACAGATACGCAGTATTTT
CASSFPIQGAPSTDTQYF
>TRBV7-3|TRBJ2-2|NA|NA
TGTGCCAGCAGCCGTACTATCACCGGGGAGCTGTTTTTT
CASSRTITGELFF
>TRBV6-5|TRBJ1-1|TRBD1|NA
TGTGCCAGCAGTTACTCGACAGGGGTAGAGGGAGCTTTCTTT
CASSYSTGVEGAFF
>TRBV6-5|TRBJ2-3|NA|NA
TGTGCCAGCAGTATCAGGAGGTCAGATACGCAGTATTTT
CASSIRRSDTQYF
>TRBV19|TRBJ1-5|NA|few
TGTGCCAGTAGTATAGAGCATCAGGGTTTCCAGCCCCAGCATTTT
CASSIEHQGFQPQHF
>TRBV18|TRBJ1-1|NA|once
TGTGCCAGCTCACCGAACAGGGATACCACTGAAGCTTTCTTT
CASSPNRDTTEAFF
>TRBV4-2|TRBJ1-3|TRBD1|NA
TGTGCCAGCAGCCAAGAAAGGGGGCGCGGGGCTGGAAACACCATATATTTT
CASSQERGRGAGNTIYF
>TRBV10-1|TRBJ1-4|TRBD1|NA
TGCGCCAGCAGTGTCTTACAGGGGGCGGCGGGTGAAAAACTGTTTTTT
CASSVLQGAAGEKLFF
>TRBV18|TRBJ1-4|NA|once
TGTGCCAGCTCAGAGGGACTTCCTGAAAAACTGTTTTTT
CASSEGLPEKLFF
>TRBV29-1|TRBJ2-1|NA|NA
TGCAGCGTTCCCGGGGTCTACAATGAGCAGTTCTTC
CSVPGVYNEQFF
>TRBV5-5|TRBJ1-5|NA|once
TGTGCCAGCAGCTTGTCAGGGAATTACAATCAGCCCCAGCATTTT
CASSLSGNYNQPQHF